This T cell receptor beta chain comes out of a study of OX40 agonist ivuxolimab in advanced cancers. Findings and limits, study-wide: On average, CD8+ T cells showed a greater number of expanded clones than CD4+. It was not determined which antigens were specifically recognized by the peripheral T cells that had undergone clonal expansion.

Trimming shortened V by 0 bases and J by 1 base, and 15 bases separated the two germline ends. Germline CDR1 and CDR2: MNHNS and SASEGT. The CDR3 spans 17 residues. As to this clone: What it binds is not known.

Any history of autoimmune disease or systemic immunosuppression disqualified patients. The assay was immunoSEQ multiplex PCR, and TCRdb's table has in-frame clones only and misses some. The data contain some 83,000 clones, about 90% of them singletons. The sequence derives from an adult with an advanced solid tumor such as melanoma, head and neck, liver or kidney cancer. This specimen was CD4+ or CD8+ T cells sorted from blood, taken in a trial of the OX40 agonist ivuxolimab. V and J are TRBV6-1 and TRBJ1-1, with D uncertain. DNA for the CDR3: TGTGCCAGCAGTGAAGCCATTTCGGGCTGGGGGAACACTGAAGCTTTCTTT. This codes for CASSEAISGWGNTEAFF.